The 5 T cell receptor beta chains given below trace back to one sample, sequenced in a study of blood T cells in healthy people across ages. With a J-beta primer mix and a sample-barcoded 5' primer, a second PCR ran about 6 to 11 cycles. TCRdb used MiXCR to reprocess the 5' RACE reads, holding one entry per CDR3 protein. Among under 2,000,000 distinct CDR3 sequences listed, about 50% were seen once. Sequencing input: blood. Receptor source: a woman between 40 and 55 years old in good health.

The CDR3 DNA follows: TGTGCCAGCAGCGTAGAAAAGGGCGGGGAGAGCTCTGGGGCCAACGTCCTGACTTTC. Its protein is CASSVEKGGESSGANVLTF. The chain combines TRBV9 with TRBJ2-6; D may be TRBD2 (6 bases). The CDR3 loop spans 19 amino acids. V gave up 0 bases and J gave up 0 bases, with 16 bases separating them. Looked up from germline, CDR1 is SGDLS and CDR2 is YYNGEE.

This clonotype occurred many times. This sequence joins TRBV29-1 and TRBJ2-5; 9 positions match TRBD1. Unmatched junction bases numbered 6, after V lost 1 base and J lost 6 bases. This CDR3 has 14 residues. CDR1 and CDR2 from the germline V gene are SQVTM and ANQGSEA. DNA of the CDR3: TGCAGCGTTGAAGTCGGGACAGGGATGAAGACCCAGTACTTC. This gives the protein CSVEVGTGMKTQYF. The variable domain in full, with the rest retrieved from reference TRBV29-1 and TRBJ2-5, is SAVISQKPSRDICQRGTSLTIQCQVDSQVTMMFWYRQQPGQSLTLIATANQGSEATYESGFVIDKFPISRPNLTFSTLTVSNMSPEDSSIYLCSVEVGTGMKTQYFGPGTRLLVL.

On this clonotype: Here the CDR3 omits its conserved ending phenylalanine or tryptophan, so a read error is the likely source. The rearrangement joins TRBV12-3 or TRBV12-4 to TRBJ2-4; 14 bases fit TRBD2. CDR3 size: 18 residues. The V and J ends lost 4 bases and 0 bases, in that order; junction bases with no gene match: 5. DNA of the CDR3: TGTGCCAGCAGTTGGGGACTAGCGGGGGCACTAGCCAAAAACATTCAGTACCTC. It specifies CASSWGLAGALAKNIQYL.

This clonotype showed up just a few times. This chain uses TRBV5-1 with TRBJ2-7, with 10 positions matching TRBD1. CDR1 is SGHRS, CDR2 YFSETQ, per germline. The CDR3 has 14 residues. J was trimmed by 5 bases and V by 4 bases; bases with no gene match: 6. Here the CDR3 DNA reads TGCGCCAGCAGCCTGGGACAGGGGTCGAACGAGCAGTACTTC. The encoded protein is CASSLGQGSNEQYF.

The chain links TRBV13 to TRBJ2-7; the match to TRBD2 covers 11 bases. Germline values: CDR1 PRHDT, CDR2 FYEKMQ (reference sequence). The length of the CDR3 is 14 residues. V was clipped by 3 bases and J by 6 bases; unmatched bases: 4. In DNA form, the CDR3 reads TGTGCCAGCAGCTTTAGCGGGGGGGCCGTCGAGCAGTACTTC. It is translated as CASSFSGGAVEQYF.